This TCR beta chain appears in the sequencing data of a study of T cells in Graves' hyperthyroidism and ophthalmopathy. The trim removed 6 bases at V and 6 bases at J, leaving 5 bases unmatched. Germline V lookup: CDR1 LNHDA, CDR2 SQIVND (reference sequence). CDR3 length: 12 amino acids. The source material, RNA transcripts, was used to amplify TCR beta CDR3 regions. The TCR CDR3 was amplified in a first-round RT-PCR using the HTBI primer set. Each CDR3 protein is one row after TCRdb ran MiXCR on the multiplex PCR reads. The sample holds approximately 640,000 distinct CDR3 sequences; 15% to 20% are singletons and the top ten take roughly a sixth.

Input material: blood. The chain employs TRBV19 and TRBJ2-7, with 7 nucleotides matching TRBD1. This sequence originates from a man aged 50-59 years with Graves' hyperthyroidism. The CDR3 protein is CASSHTGAEQYF. The CDR3 DNA reads TGTGCCAGTAGCCATACAGGGGCCGAGCAGTACTTC.